This T cell receptor (beta chain) was identified during a study of blood T cell repertoires in COVID-19. Generated by immunoSEQ multiplex PCR, the TCRdb table keeps only in-frame clones and is missing some. The data hold 150,000 to 200,000 clones, with roughly nine tenths observed a single time. J gave up 6 bases and V 4 bases, and 1 base lay outside the gene matches. From germline, CDR1 is SGHAT and CDR2 FQNNGV. The CDR3 runs 12 residues. The specimen sequenced was peripheral blood. The chain combines TRBV11-2 with TRBJ2-3; 7 bases are shared with TRBD2. The source of this sequence is a man aged 55 to 70 with active or convalescent COVID-19. The DNA for the CDR3 is TGTGCCAGCAGCTGGGGGGGGGATACGCAGTATTTT. Residues: CASSWGGDTQYF.